What follows are 13 T cell receptor beta chains derived from one specimen sequenced in a study of cytomegalovirus exposure and HLA in healthy donors. The PCR used 60 Vbeta and 13 Jbeta primers. Only in-frame clones appear in the TCRdb table, and some are missing; sequencing was by immunoSEQ multiplex PCR. Of tens of thousands of clones listed, roughly 65% are singletons. The sequenced sample was PBMCs. These receptor sequences come from a male donor in good health and CMV-seropositive.

This clone has just a few counts. The chain combines TRBV6-5 with TRBJ2-7, with D perhaps TRBD1 (8 bases). This CDR3 has 14 residues. The V gene's germline CDR1 is MNHEY and CDR2 SVGAGI. V was shortened by 6 bases and J by 4 bases, with 16 bases between the two germline ends. The CDR3 protein is CASSRGQGGYEQYF. The CDR3 bases are TGTGCCAGCAGCCGCGGACAGGGAGGGTACGAGCAGTACTTC.

This clone was counted between two and nine times. The rearrangement joins TRBV5-1 to TRBJ2-3, with 9 bases matching TRBD2. This CDR3 comprises 16 residues. Trimming cost V 4 bases and J 0 bases; bases outside gene matches: 6. CDR1 is SGHRS and CDR2 is YFSETQ in the germline V gene. The CDR3 DNA reads as TGCGCCAGCAGCCCAGGACTAGCGCATAGCACAGATACGCAGTATTTT. This translates into CASSPGLAHSTDTQYF.

The chain has TRBV6-5 and TRBJ2-7; 7 bases map to TRBD2. The CDR3 extends over 12 amino acids. Trimming at V came to 6 bases and at J to 6 bases, leaving 5 bases not matched to a gene. Germline lookup yields CDR1 MNHEY and CDR2 SVGAGI. In DNA, the CDR3 is TGTGCCAGCAGGTTGGGGGGGGGCGAGCAGTACTTC. Translation gives CASRLGGGEQYF.

The gene calls are TRBV5-1 and TRBJ2-2; D may be TRBD1 (6 bases). CDR3 size: 15 residues. V lost 1 base and J 6 bases, leaving 13 bases between the germline ends. Germline assignment: CDR1 SGHRS and CDR2 YFSETQ. Written as DNA, the CDR3 is TGCGCCAGCAGCTTGATGGGGGCGCGAGCCGGGGAGCTGTTTTTT. Protein sequence: CASSLMGARAGELFF.

The chain joins TRBV7-9 to TRBJ1-1; D gene uncertain. V dropped 2 bases and J dropped 0 bases, with 7 bases sitting between them. This CDR3 spans 14 amino acids. Germline CDR1 reads SEHNR; CDR2 reads FQNEAQ (reference sequence). CDR3 in amino acids: CASSLLGMNTEAFF. Here the CDR3 DNA reads TGTGCCAGCAGCTTACTAGGAATGAACACTGAAGCTTTCTTT.

The CDR3 DNA is TGTGCCAGCAGTTACCTAGGACGGGGCTATGGCTACACCTTC. Its protein is CASSYLGRGYGYTF. The V and J genes are TRBV6-6 and TRBJ1-2; the D is unclear. The CDR3 covers 14 residues. The V end lost 2 bases, the J end lost 4 bases, and 11 bases lay between the germline ends. Germline V lookup: CDR1 MNHNY, CDR2 SVGAGI (reference sequence).

The V and J genes are TRBV10-2 and TRBJ2-1; tentative D call: TRBD2 (5 bases). The germline V and J ends were trimmed by 7 bases and 4 bases, with 17 bases remaining between them. The CDR3 sequence is 15 residues long. CDR1 and CDR2 (germline): WSHSY, SAAADI. The CDR3 protein is CASTYGSGAYNEQFF. The CDR3 nucleotides are TGCGCCAGCACGTATGGGAGTGGTGCTTACAATGAGCAGTTCTTC.

V usage is TRBV29-1 and J usage is TRBJ2-2, with no clear D. CDR3 length: 11 amino acids. V was trimmed by 7 bases and J by 4 bases, leaving 7 bases between them. The germline gives CDR1 SQVTM, CDR2 ANQGSEA. The CDR3 sequence is CSARRTGELFF. CDR3 nucleotides: TGCAGCGCCCGTCGCACCGGGGAGCTGTTTTTT.

This clone was found once. CDR3 bases: TGTGCCAGCAGTACAGGGAGCTCCTACAATGAGCAGTTCTTC. It is translated as CASSTGSSYNEQFF. The rearrangement uses TRBV27 and TRBJ2-1, with a tentative D call TRBD1 (6 bases). Germline V gene sequence: CDR1 MNHEY, CDR2 SMNVEV (reference sequence). V was trimmed by 5 bases and J by 0 bases, leaving 8 bases between them. The CDR3 is 14 amino acids.

The gene calls are TRBV5-1 and TRBJ2-6; the D gene is possibly TRBD1 (5 bases). The CDR3 loop spans 15 amino acids. Trimming took 2 bases from V and 0 from J, leaving 6 bases between them. Germline V lookup: CDR1 SGHRS, CDR2 YFSETQ. DNA of the CDR3: TGCGCCAGCAGCTTCACAGGCTCTGGGGCCAACGTCCTGACTTTC. Its translation is CASSFTGSGANVLTF.

This clone was detected only a few times. The V call is TRBV6-6, the J call TRBJ1-1, with 8 positions matching TRBD1. From germline, CDR1 is MNHNY and CDR2 SVGAGI (reference sequence). The CDR3 loop spans 14 amino acids. The J segment lost 0 bases and the V segment lost 7 bases, leaving 4 bases of the junction unmatched. For the CDR3, the DNA is TGTGCCAGCACCAAGACAGGGGTGAACACTGAAGCTTTCTTT. This codes for CASTKTGVNTEAFF.

V gene TRBV5-4 combines with J gene TRBJ1-2; D is uncertain. The V and J ends lost 1 base and 4 bases respectively, with 14 bases between them. The CDR3 has 15 amino acids. Per germline, CDR1 SGHNT and CDR2 YYREEE (reference sequence). The CDR3 loop is CASSLRSLRSYGYTF. The CDR3 DNA follows: TGTGCCAGCAGCTTGCGCTCCTTAAGGAGCTATGGCTACACCTTC. Complete variable domain (other parts from reference TRBV5-4 and TRBJ1-2): ETGVTQSPTHLIKTRGQQVTLRCSSQSGHNTVSWYQQALGQGPQFIFQYYREEENGRGNFPPRFSGLQFPNYSSELNVNALELDDSALYLCASSLRSLRSYGYTFGSGTRLTVV.

The CDR3 region is CASSPLAVRETQYF. The CDR3 coding sequence is TGTGCCAGCAGTCCCCTGGCAGTGAGGGAGACCCAGTACTTC. The rearrangement uses TRBV7-6 and TRBJ2-5; D is unclear. V shed 6 bases and J shed 5 bases, with 16 bases lying between them. Per the germline V gene, CDR1 is SGHVS and CDR2 is FNYEAQ. This CDR3 has 14 residues.